These T cell receptor beta chains were read from a single sample in a study of blood T cell repertoires in COVID-19. This table comes from immunoSEQ multiplex PCR, and its TCRdb copy is limited to in-frame clones, with some not included. The sample includes roughly 140,000 clones, about 86% of them seen just once. Sequences were obtained from peripheral blood. The origin of the receptors is an older man with acute or convalescent COVID-19. The CDR3 runs from the conserved cysteine through the conserved F or W. A D gene is named only where the DNA matches it firmly. Clone size is not always given. Where it is, it says once, few, many or a class for expanded clones.

CASSPPGRVTGELFF,TGTGCCAGCAGCCCCCCCGGCAGGGTTACCGGGGAGCTGTTTTTT,NA,TRBJ2-2,TRBV4-2,NA,15
CASSGTSNTGELFF,TGTGCCAGTAGTGGGACTTCGAACACCGGGGAGCTGTTTTTT,NA,TRBJ2-2,TRBV19,NA,14
CASSLTSSGRETQYF,TGTGCCAGCAGCTTGACGTCTAGCGGGAGGGAGACCCAGTACTTC,NA,TRBJ2-5,TRBV5-5,TRBD2,15
CASSTGDRGIDEQYF,TGCGCCAGCAGCACCGGTGACAGGGGGATCGACGAGCAGTACTTC,NA,TRBJ2-7,TRBV4-3,TRBD1,15
CATSDPGTSGRGDTQYF,TGTGCCACCAGTGATCCCGGGACTAGCGGGAGGGGAGATACGCAGTATTTT,NA,TRBJ2-3,TRBV24-1,TRBD2,17
CASTLNLGGQPQHF,TGTGCCAGCACCCTCAACCTAGGGGGTCAGCCCCAGCATTTT,few,TRBJ1-5,TRBV28,NA,14
CASSQESGGRDTGELFF,TGCGCCAGCAGCCAAGAATCGGGAGGGAGAGACACCGGGGAGCTGTTTTTT,few,TRBJ2-2,TRBV4-3,TRBD2,17
CASSQAAGGSSYEQYF,TGTGCCAGCAGCCAAGCCGCGGGGGGGAGCTCCTACGAGCAGTACTTC,few,TRBJ2-7,TRBV4-2,TRBD2,16
CASSPGREEKLFF,TGTGCCAGCTCACCAGGGCGTGAGGAAAAACTGTTTTTT,NA,TRBJ1-4,TRBV18,NA,13
CASSPFIGAGETYEQYF,TGTGCCAGCAGCCCGTTCATTGGGGCGGGAGAAACCTACGAGCAGTACTTC,NA,TRBJ2-7,TRBV5-4,TRBD2,17
CASSLAVGLSRDSYEQYF,TGTGCCAGCAGCTTAGCAGTGGGGCTGTCCAGGGACTCCTACGAGCAGTACTTC,NA,TRBJ2-7,TRBV7-6,NA,18
CASSTRQGANTGELFF,TGCGCCAGCAGCACCCGACAGGGGGCGAACACCGGGGAGCTGTTTTTT,NA,TRBJ2-2,TRBV5-1,TRBD1,16
CASSSTYRGRGYTF,TGTGCCAGCAGTTCAACCTACAGGGGCCGGGGCTACACCTTC,few,TRBJ1-2,TRBV28,TRBD1,14
CSVVIYEQYF,TGCAGCGTTGTCATCTACGAGCAGTACTTC,NA,TRBJ2-7,TRBV29-1,NA,10
CATSRDRAGTYYNEQFF,TGTGCCACCAGCAGAGATCGGGCGGGGACTTACTACAATGAGCAGTTCTTC,NA,TRBJ2-1,TRBV15,NA,17
CASSLQVGGGTEAFF,TGTGCCAGCAGCTTACAAGTGGGGGGTGGCACTGAAGCTTTCTTT,NA,TRBJ1-1,TRBV7-9,NA,15
CASSIATGRYAELFF,TGTGCCAGTAGTATAGCCACAGGGCGATACGCGGAGCTGTTTTTT,many,TRBJ2-2,TRBV19,NA,15
CASSPPSGRAGIDTQYF,TGTGCCAGCTCACCACCGAGCGGGAGGGCCGGAATAGATACGCAGTATTTT,NA,TRBJ2-3,TRBV18,TRBD2,17
CASSRRLAGVETQYF,TGTGCCAGCAGCAGACGACTAGCGGGAGTGGAGACCCAGTACTTC,NA,TRBJ2-5,TRBV28,TRBD2,15
CATSRLTSASTDTQYF,TGTGCCACCAGCAGACTAACTAGCGCTAGCACAGATACGCAGTATTTT,NA,TRBJ2-3,TRBV15,TRBD2,16
CASSNPSGSQGYEQYF,TGTGCCAGCAGTAACCCCTCTGGATCCCAGGGATACGAGCAGTACTTC,NA,TRBJ2-7,TRBV6-2/TRBV6-3,NA,16
CASSEDRTNYGYTF,TGTGCCAGCAGTGAAGACAGGACAAACTATGGCTACACCTTC,NA,TRBJ1-2,TRBV6-1,NA,14
CASSFPGDQPQHF,TGTGCCAGCAGTTTCCCAGGCGATCAGCCCCAGCATTTT,NA,TRBJ1-5,TRBV6-5,NA,13
CSASDYTHSNQPQHF,TGCAGTGCTAGTGATTATACACATAGCAATCAGCCCCAGCATTTT,NA,TRBJ1-5,TRBV20-1,NA,15
CASSRDRGSYEQYF,TGTGCCAGCAGCCGGGACAGGGGGTCCTACGAGCAGTACTTC,NA,TRBJ2-7,TRBV5-4,TRBD1,14
CASSFSGVKNIQYF,TGTGCCAGCAGCTTTAGCGGGGTTAAAAACATTCAGTACTTC,NA,TRBJ2-4,TRBV5-4,TRBD2,14
CASAGSASFYEQYF,TGTGCCAGCGCTGGCAGCGCCTCTTTCTACGAGCAGTACTTC,NA,TRBJ2-7,TRBV7-4,NA,14
CASSLVSGGYNEQFF,TGCGCCAGCAGCTTGGTATCAGGGGGCTACAATGAGCAGTTCTTC,NA,TRBJ2-1,TRBV5-1,TRBD1,15
CASRTYTGELFF,TGTGCCAGTAGAACATACACCGGGGAGCTGTTTTTT,NA,TRBJ2-2,TRBV19,NA,12
CASCPGYNEQFF,TGTGCCAGCTGCCCGGGATACAATGAGCAGTTCTTC,NA,TRBJ2-1,TRBV2,NA,12
CASSQDRWGGNEQFF,TGTGCCAGCAGTCAGGACCGCTGGGGAGGGAATGAGCAGTTCTTC,NA,TRBJ2-1,TRBV6-5,TRBD2,15
CASSKTSGSSDTQYF,TGTGCCAGTAGTAAGACTAGCGGGAGTTCAGATACGCAGTATTTT,NA,TRBJ2-3,TRBV19,TRBD2,15
CASSSQGTVYEQYF,TGTGCCAGCAGCTCTCAGGGGACGGTCTACGAGCAGTACTTC,NA,TRBJ2-7,TRBV7-2,NA,14
CASTPEGLAALNTGELFF,TGTGCCAGTACCCCCGAGGGGCTAGCGGCCCTGAACACCGGGGAGCTGTTTTTT,NA,TRBJ2-2,TRBV19,TRBD2,18
CASSPPTSGSETQYF,TGTGCCAGCAGCCCACCGACTAGCGGGAGTGAGACCCAGTACTTC,NA,TRBJ2-5,TRBV3-1/TRBV3-2,TRBD2,15
CATSDLGLAGGIEQFF,TGTGCCACCAGTGACTTGGGACTAGCGGGAGGTATTGAGCAGTTCTTC,NA,TRBJ2-1,TRBV24-1,TRBD2,16
CASSAGWRNTQYF,TGTGCCAGTAGTGCGGGGTGGAGGAATACGCAGTATTTT,NA,TRBJ2-3,TRBV19,NA,13
CASDGGEGQPQHF,TGTGCCAGCGACGGGGGGGAAGGTCAGCCCCAGCATTTT,NA,TRBJ1-5,TRBV2,NA,13
CASSIGRLAGGGSYNEQFF,TGTGCCAGTAGTATAGGGCGGCTAGCGGGAGGGGGCTCCTACAATGAGCAGTTCTTC,NA,TRBJ2-1,TRBV19,TRBD2,19
CASSPRRNTEAFF,TGTGCCAGCAGCCCAAGGAGGAACACTGAAGCTTTCTTT,NA,TRBJ1-1,TRBV7-2,NA,13
CAWSGRGDQPQHF,TGTGCCTGGAGCGGGAGGGGGGATCAGCCCCAGCATTTT,NA,TRBJ1-5,TRBV30,NA,13